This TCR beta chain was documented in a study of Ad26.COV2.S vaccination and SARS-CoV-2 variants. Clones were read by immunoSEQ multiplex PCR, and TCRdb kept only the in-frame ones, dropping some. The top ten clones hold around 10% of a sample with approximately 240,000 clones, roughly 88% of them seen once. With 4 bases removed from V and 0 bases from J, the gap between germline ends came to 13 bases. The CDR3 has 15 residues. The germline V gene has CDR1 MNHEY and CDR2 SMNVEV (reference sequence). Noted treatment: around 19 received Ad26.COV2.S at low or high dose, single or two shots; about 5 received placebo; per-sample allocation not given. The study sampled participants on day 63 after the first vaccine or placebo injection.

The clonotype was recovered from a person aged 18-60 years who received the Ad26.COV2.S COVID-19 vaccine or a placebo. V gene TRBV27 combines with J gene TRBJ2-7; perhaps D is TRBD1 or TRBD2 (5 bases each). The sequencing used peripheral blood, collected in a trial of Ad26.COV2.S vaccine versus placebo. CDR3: CASSSASGSSYEQYF. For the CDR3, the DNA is TGTGCCAGCAGTTCCGCTTCAGGGAGCTCCTACGAGCAGTACTTC.